This T cell receptor beta chain was captured in a study of blood T cell repertoires in COVID-19. About the research overall: Whether acute or convalescent, the COVID-19 samples came from the United States, Italy and Spain. Nucleic acid was either cDNA or gDNA, and it came from T cells, B-cell-depleted T cells, or PBMCs.

Seattle patient enrollment occurred during active infection, with longitudinal follow-up thereafter. Original processing notes: Amplified reference gene primers provided the basis for estimating nucleated cell counts. Using immunoSEQ multiplex PCR, the repertoire was profiled, and TCRdb retains in-frame clones only, with some absent. V, J and clone size reflect that table, while D and trimming were determined from the DNA. The sample shows some 240,000 clones, 90% to 95% of them seen only once. The TCR was taken from a man in his 60s with COVID-19, enrolled during active disease. Sequences were obtained from peripheral blood.

In DNA form, the CDR3 reads TGCGCCAGCAGCTTGGCGTACGAGCAGTACTTC. Amino acid sequence: CASSLAYEQYF. The V gene is TRBV5-1, the J gene TRBJ2-7; D is unclear. With 0 bases removed from V and 4 bases from J, the gap between germline ends came to 2 bases. Germline V lookup: CDR1 SGHRS, CDR2 YFSETQ. This CDR3 spans 11 amino acids.